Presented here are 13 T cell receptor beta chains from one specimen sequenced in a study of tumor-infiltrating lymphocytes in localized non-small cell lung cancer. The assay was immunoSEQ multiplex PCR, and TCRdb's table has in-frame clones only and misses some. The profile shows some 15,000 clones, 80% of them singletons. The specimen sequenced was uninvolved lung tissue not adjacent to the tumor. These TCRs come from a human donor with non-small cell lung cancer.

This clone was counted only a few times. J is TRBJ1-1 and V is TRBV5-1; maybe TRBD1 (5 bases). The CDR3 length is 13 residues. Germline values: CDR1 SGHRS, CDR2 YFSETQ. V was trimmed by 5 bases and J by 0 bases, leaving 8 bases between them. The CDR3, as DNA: TGCGCCAGCAGAGGGGTTCTGAACACTGAAGCTTTCTTT. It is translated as CASRGVLNTEAFF.

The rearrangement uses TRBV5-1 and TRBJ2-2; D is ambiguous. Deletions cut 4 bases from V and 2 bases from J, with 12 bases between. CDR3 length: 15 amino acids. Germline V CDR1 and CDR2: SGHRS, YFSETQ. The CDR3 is CASSPVVGNTGELFF. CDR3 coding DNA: TGCGCCAGCAGCCCCGTCGTGGGAAACACCGGGGAGCTGTTTTTT.

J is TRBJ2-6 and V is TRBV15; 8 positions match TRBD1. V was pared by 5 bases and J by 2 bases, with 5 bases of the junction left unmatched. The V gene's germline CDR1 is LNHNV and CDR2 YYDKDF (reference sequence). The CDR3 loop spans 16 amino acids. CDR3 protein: CATSPRTGTGANVLTF. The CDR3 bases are TGTGCCACCAGCCCGAGGACAGGGACTGGGGCCAACGTCCTGACTTTC. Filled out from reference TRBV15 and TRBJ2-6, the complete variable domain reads DAMVIQNPRYQVTQFGKPVTLSCSQTLNHNVMYWYQQKSSQAPKLLFHYYDKDFNNEADTPDNFQSRRPNTSFCFLDIRSPGLGDTAMYLCATSPRTGTGANVLTFGAGSRLTVL.

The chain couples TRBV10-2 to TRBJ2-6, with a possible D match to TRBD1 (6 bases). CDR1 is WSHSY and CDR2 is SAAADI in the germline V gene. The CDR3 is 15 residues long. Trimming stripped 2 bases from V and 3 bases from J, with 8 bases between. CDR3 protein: CASSEEGVGANVLTF. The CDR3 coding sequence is TGCGCCAGCAGTGAGGAGGGGGTTGGGGCCAACGTCCTGACTTTC.

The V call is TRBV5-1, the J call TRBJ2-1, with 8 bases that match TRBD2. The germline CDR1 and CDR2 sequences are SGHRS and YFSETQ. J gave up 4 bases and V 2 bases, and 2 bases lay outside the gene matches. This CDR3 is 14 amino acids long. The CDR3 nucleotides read TGCGCCAGCAGCTTACAGCGGGGGTACAATGAGCAGTTCTTC. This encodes CASSLQRGYNEQFF.

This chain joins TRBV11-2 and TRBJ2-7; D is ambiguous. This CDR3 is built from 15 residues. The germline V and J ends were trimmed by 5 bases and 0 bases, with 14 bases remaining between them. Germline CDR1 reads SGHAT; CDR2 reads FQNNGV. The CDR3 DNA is TGTGCCAGCAGCCCCGGTGGGTTACACTCCTACGAGCAGTACTTC. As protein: CASSPGGLHSYEQYF.

In nucleotides, the CDR3 is TGTGCCAGCCGACTAGTTCATGACTACAATGAGCAGTTCTTC. Residues: CASRLVHDYNEQFF. The chain is built from TRBV6-1 and TRBJ2-1; D might be TRBD2 (6 bases). Germline lookup yields CDR1 MNHNS and CDR2 SASEGT. V dropped 8 bases and J dropped 3 bases, with 14 bases sitting between them. The CDR3 consists of 14 residues.

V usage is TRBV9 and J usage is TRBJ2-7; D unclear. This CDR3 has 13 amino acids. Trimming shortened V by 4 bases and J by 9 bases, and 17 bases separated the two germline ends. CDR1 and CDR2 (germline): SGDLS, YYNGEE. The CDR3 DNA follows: TGTGCCAGCAGCCCAGGCTTTGGGTTGGGGCAGTACTTC. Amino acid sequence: CASSPGFGLGQYF.

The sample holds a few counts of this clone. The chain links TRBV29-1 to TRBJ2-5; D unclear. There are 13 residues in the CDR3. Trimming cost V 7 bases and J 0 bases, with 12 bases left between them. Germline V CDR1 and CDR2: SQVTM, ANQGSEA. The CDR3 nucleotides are TGCAGCGGGTTAAATATGTACCAAGAGACCCAGTACTTC. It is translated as CSGLNMYQETQYF.

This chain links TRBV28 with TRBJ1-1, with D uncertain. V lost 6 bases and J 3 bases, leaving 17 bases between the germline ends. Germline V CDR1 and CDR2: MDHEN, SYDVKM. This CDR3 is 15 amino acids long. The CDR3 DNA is TGTGCCAGCAGCCCGATGGACCCTTGGTACACTGAAGCTTTCTTT. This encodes CASSPMDPWYTEAFF.

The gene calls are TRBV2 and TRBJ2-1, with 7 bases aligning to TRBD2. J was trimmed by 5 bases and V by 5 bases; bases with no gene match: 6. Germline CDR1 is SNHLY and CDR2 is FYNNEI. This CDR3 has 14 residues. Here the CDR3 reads CASSTGGRHNEQFF. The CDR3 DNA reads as TGTGCCAGCAGTACCGGCGGGAGACACAATGAGCAGTTCTTC.

The CDR3 nucleotides are TGTGCAAGTCGCCCAGACAGGGAATGCGAGCAGTACTTC. As protein: CASRPDRECEQYF. The chain is built from TRBV12-2 and TRBJ2-7; the D call of TRBD1 is as the table states it, not checked on the DNA. TRBV12-2 has pseudogene status. This CDR3 has 13 residues.

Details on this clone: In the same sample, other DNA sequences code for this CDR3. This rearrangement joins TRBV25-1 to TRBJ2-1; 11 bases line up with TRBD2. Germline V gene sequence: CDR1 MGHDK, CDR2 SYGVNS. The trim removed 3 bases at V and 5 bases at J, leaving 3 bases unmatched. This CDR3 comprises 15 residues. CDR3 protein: CASSDTSGRNNEQFF. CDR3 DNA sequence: TGTGCCAGCAGTGATACTAGCGGGAGAAACAATGAGCAGTTCTTC.